One and the same sample provided the 14 T cell receptor beta chains below, sequenced in a study of metastatic and nonmetastatic thyroid tumors. TCRdb re-clonotyped the PCR reads via MiXCR. This sample has tens of thousands of clones; 17% occur once, and the top ten carry around a tenth. Each patient went into thyroid surgery without having received any treatment. The material sequenced was tumor tissue. The receptors originated from a female donor with papillary thyroid cancer or a benign thyroid nodule (not recorded which). Some clones in this sample may be carry-over from other donors' samples.

This clone showed up many times. This chain links TRBV6-1 with TRBJ2-3; TRBD2 aligns across 9 bases. Trimming removed 6 bases from V and 0 bases from J; junction bases left unmatched: 4. Germline-derived CDR1 and CDR2 are MNHNS and SASEGT. This CDR3 contains 15 residues. The CDR3 DNA follows: TGTGCCAGCAGCAGACTAGCGGCTAGCACAGATACGCAGTATTTT. Translation: CASSRLAASTDTQYF.

This clone was detected many times. This chain connects TRBV7-2 to TRBJ2-7; TRBD2 matches 9 bases. The CDR3 has 16 residues. V was clipped by 1 base and J by 6 bases; unmatched bases: 10. Germline V lookup: CDR1 SGHTA, CDR2 FQGNSA. CDR3 sequence: CASSLVSGRVAGEQYF. CDR3 bases: TGTGCCAGCAGCTTAGTTAGCGGGAGAGTGGCGGGCGAGCAGTACTTC.

This clone was picked up many times. This rearrangement joins TRBV19 to TRBJ1-4; the match to TRBD1 covers 10 bases. CDR3 length equals 15 residues. Unmatched junction bases numbered 4, after V lost 5 bases and J lost 4 bases. The germline V gene has CDR1 LNHDA and CDR2 SQIVND (reference sequence). The CDR3 DNA is TGTGCCAGTAGTCTCCGGGACAGGGGTAATGAAAAACTGTTTTTT. Translating it yields CASSLRDRGNEKLFF.

Concerning this clone itself: A much more abundant neighbour one base away suggests this may be a read error. V usage is TRBV24-1 and J usage is TRBJ2-1; D remains unclear. The germline gives CDR1 KGHDR, CDR2 SFDVKD. Trimming removed 2 bases from V and 8 bases from J, with 9 bases in between. The CDR3 totals 13 residues. In DNA form, the CDR3 reads TGTGCCACCAGTGATTGCAGGTACGATGAGCAGTTCTTC. Protein: CATSDCRYDEQFF.

Regarding this clone: A much larger clone differs by one base, so this may be a read error. This CDR3 is also generated by other DNA sequences in the sample. This chain connects TRBV9 to TRBJ2-3; the D gene is possibly TRBD1 (5 bases). The CDR3 extends over 14 amino acids. Germline-derived CDR1 and CDR2 are SGDLS and YYNGEE. CDR3 protein: CASSRGHSTDTQYF. Here the CDR3 DNA reads TGTGCCAGCAGCCGCGGACACAGCACAGATACACAGTATTTT.

V is TRBV28 and J is TRBJ2-2, with D unresolved. CDR3 length: 14 residues. Trimming removed 7 bases from V and 3 bases from J, with 12 bases in between. Per the germline V gene, CDR1 is MDHEN and CDR2 is SYDVKM. The CDR3 spells CASNLGAYTGELFF. The CDR3 coding sequence is TGTGCCAGCAACTTAGGTGCCTACACCGGGGAGCTGTTTTTT. The full variable domain, completed using reference TRBV28 and TRBJ2-2, is DVKVTQSSRYLVKRTGEKVFLECVQDMDHENMFWYRQDPGLGLRLIYFSYDVKMKEKGDIPEGYSVSREKKERFSLILESASTNQTSMYLCASNLGAYTGELFFGEGSRLTVL.

This chain joins TRBV5-1 and TRBJ1-2; possible D gene TRBD1, 6 bases. The CDR3 totals 16 residues. The V end lost 0 bases, the J end lost 10 bases, and 22 bases lay between the germline ends. Per germline, CDR1 SGHRS and CDR2 YFSETQ. The CDR3 reads CASSLAVGGLSYVYTF. The CDR3 DNA reads TGCGCCAGCAGCTTGGCCGTCGGGGGGCTTAGTTACGTCTACACCTTC.

To note about this clone: A read error may be the cause here, since a much bigger clone is one base away. V is TRBV25-1 and J is TRBJ2-3; D perhaps matches TRBD1 (6 bases). The germline V and J ends were trimmed by 3 bases and 3 bases, with 13 bases remaining between them. The CDR3 has 15 residues. Per germline, CDR1 MGHDK and CDR2 SYGVNS. The CDR3, as DNA: TGTGCCAGCAGTGAGCAAGACAGGTTAACAGATACGCAGTATTTT. Its protein is CASSEQDRLTDTQYF.

There are many counts of this clone. This chain joins TRBV13 and TRBJ2-7; D may match TRBD1 or TRBD2 (5 bases each). The length of the CDR3 is 13 residues. Germline V gene sequence: CDR1 PRHDT, CDR2 FYEKMQ (reference sequence). V shed 5 bases and J shed 6 bases, with 14 bases lying between them. CDR3 sequence (DNA): TGTGCCAGCAGCCCAGATGGGGGATCCGAGCAGTACTTC. Protein sequence: CASSPDGGSEQYF.

This rearrangement joins TRBV7-2 to TRBJ1-1; unclear D gene. The CDR3 is 14 amino acids. V lost 2 bases and J 2 bases, leaving 9 bases between the germline ends. In germline, CDR1 is SGHTA, CDR2 FQGNSA. The CDR3 DNA reads as TGTGCCAGCAGCTTATTACTAGGCAACACTGAAGCTTTCTTT. This translates into CASSLLLGNTEAFF. The variable domain in full, completed from reference TRBV7-2 and TRBJ1-1, reads GAGVSQSPSNKVTEKGKDVELRCDPISGHTALYWYRQSLGQGLEFLIYFQGNSAPDKSGLPSDRFSAERTGGSVSTLTIQRTQQEDSAVYLCASSLLLGNTEAFFGQGTRLTVV.

Concerning this clone: This may be a read error: a much more frequent sequence differs by one nucleotide. Other DNA sequences of this sample code for an identical CDR3. This chain uses TRBV9 with TRBJ2-1; a weak D match, TRBD1 (5 bases). Germline CDR1 and CDR2: SGDLS and YYNGEE. CDR3 length equals 15 residues. The V end was cut by 4 bases, the J end by 7 bases, with 18 bases between. The CDR3 loop reads CASSPTGHGYNEQFF. In DNA, the CDR3 is TGTGCCAGCAGCCCCACCGGACACGGCTATAATGAGCAGTTCTTC.

Many counts were recorded for this clone. J is TRBJ1-2 and V is TRBV10-1; TRBD1 is a possible D gene (5 bases). The CDR3 contains 13 residues. Deletions cut 6 bases from V and 1 base from J, with 9 bases between. Germline V gene data show CDR1 as WNHNN and CDR2 as SYGVQD (reference sequence). In DNA, the CDR3 is TGCGCCAGCAGCTGGGACCGTAACTATGGCTACACCTTC. Protein product: CASSWDRNYGYTF.

This clone has ten or more counts. The chain recombines TRBV25-1 with TRBJ1-6; weak D call: TRBD1 (5 bases). V was cut by 6 bases and J by 9 bases, with 15 bases left in between. The CDR3 totals 14 residues. CDR1 is MGHDK and CDR2 is SYGVNS in the germline V gene. The CDR3 coding sequence is TGTGCCAGCAGCCAAGGGGAACGAAGTTCACCCCTCCACTTT. This codes for CASSQGERSSPLHF. The full variable domain, its missing parts supplied by reference TRBV25-1 and TRBJ1-6, is EADIYQTPRYLVIGTGKKITLECSQTMGHDKMYWYQQDPGMELHLIHYSYGVNSTEKGDLSSESTVSRIRTEHFPLTLESARPSHTSQYLCASSQGERSSPLHFGNGTRLTVT.

About this clone: An end of the junction does not agree with germline; a read error may underlie this. The chain has TRBV24-1 and TRBJ2-1; tentatively, D is TRBD1 or TRBD2 (7 bases each). From germline, CDR1 is KGHDR and CDR2 SFDVKD. There are 17 residues in the CDR3. The CDR3 region has the DNA TGTGGCACCAGTGATCGGGGGGCGAGACAGGGCAATAATGAGCAGTTCTTT. Translating gives CGTSDRGARQGNNEQFF.